The clone carrying this T cell receptor (beta chain) showed up just once. Its specificity is unknown. The PCR used 60 Vbeta and 13 Jbeta primers. The data were produced by immunoSEQ multiplex PCR, yet TCRdb's version contains in-frame clones alone and is incomplete. This table holds 160,000 or so clones, 80% found once. Trimming removed 1 base from V and 4 bases from J; junction bases left unmatched: 7. This CDR3 spans 16 amino acids. Germline V gives CDR1 MDHEN, CDR2 SYDVKM. This sample was included in a study of cytomegalovirus exposure and HLA in healthy donors. General study points: Reports credit the classifier with highly specific, highly sensitive diagnosis of cytomegalovirus status.

This TCR was sampled from a woman in her fifties or sixties in good health and CMV-seronegative. The chain is built from TRBV28 and TRBJ1-5; the match to TRBD1 covers 7 bases. The specimen sequenced was PBMCs. The CDR3 sequence: CASSLLGQQRNQPQHF. In DNA, the CDR3 is TGTGCCAGCAGTTTATTGGGACAGCAGAGGAATCAGCCCCAGCATTTT.